This T cell receptor (beta chain) comes out of a study of T cell responses to AZD1222 COVID-19 vaccine. In the study overall: Pooled together were second doses at about 4 or about 12 weeks.

The data were produced by immunoSEQ multiplex PCR, yet TCRdb's version contains in-frame clones alone and is incomplete. The sample has roughly 120,000 clones, roughly 90% seen once. General study findings and limits: Donors skewed white British and female; clonal diversity was possibly underestimated. Reportedly, nearly half the spike-specific TCRs target unmutated variant regions. Elevations in Spike-specific TCR breadth and depth followed administration of two AZD1222 doses.

Germline assignment: CDR1 SGHNT and CDR2 YENEEA. J was trimmed by 5 bases and V by 6 bases; bases with no gene match: 8. This CDR3 spans 15 amino acids. A remark on this clone: What it binds is unknown.

The sample consisted of peripheral blood, taken on day 0 of AZD1222 vaccination. The chain employs TRBV11-3 and TRBJ2-3; 10 positions agree with TRBD1. The clonotype comes from an adult in good health. CDR3: CASSHGGQGIDTQYF. The CDR3 DNA reads as TGTGCCAGCAGTCATGGGGGACAGGGGATAGATACGCAGTATTTT.